This TCR beta chain was profiled in a study of cytomegalovirus exposure and HLA in healthy donors (dated by TCRdb to the late 2010s). Study-level background: An earlier analysis of about 560 of the donors reported approximately 260 Gb of sequence data and 117 million unique TCR beta sequences obtained from about 180 million T cells. The number of typed donors differed by locus: roughly 629-640 for A, B, C, DRB1 and DQB1; about 520 for DQA1; 606 for DPA1; and roughly 490 for DPB1. Among the approximately 400 genotyped donors, roughly 80% belonged to the genetic ancestry cluster associated with self-reported Caucasian donors. An early release covering over 500 HLA-typed donors comprised 300 to 350 gigabases of sequencing data and about 90 million unique TCR sequences. Donor age, sex, ethnicity and CMV serostatus were collected together with the repertoire data. A later analysis re-analyzed previously published TCR beta repertoires from 660 or so donors and added high-resolution HLA genotyping to study TCR occurrence patterns. Every repertoire in the discovery cohort had been generated on one and the same sequencing platform. A separate validation cohort of roughly 120 different subjects was used in addition to the roughly 670-subject first cohort. The study used immunosequencing to profile the T cell repertoires of approximately 640 subjects and linked those repertoires to cytomegalovirus serostatus. Across about 370 genotyped donors of the cohort, an average of about 240,000 unique TCR beta nucleotide sequences per donor were sequenced, and approximately 17% of those sequences were non-productive. To decide whether each TCR beta V gene segment behaved as functional or pseudogenic, an earlier analysis of fewer than 750 of the donors relied on high-throughput TCR beta sequencing. Four to six DR-DQ haplotypes were handled as single units for association and clustering because linkage in the cohort was strong. A later genetic analysis used genome-wide SNP genotypes for about 65% of the 666 donors, treating that subset as a discovery cohort. The study was designed to test whether signatures of past pathogen exposure could be identified by cataloging public T cell receptors. To predict cytomegalovirus infection status, the study combined high-throughput TCR immunosequencing, statistical association of individual TCRs with disease status, and machine learning. HLA typing covered class I and class II loci at four-digit resolution. In the later analysis, no new phenotypic data were used to find candidate immune exposures; instead, reliance was placed on TCR beta sequences and their occurrence across donors.

The cohort consisted of some 730 healthy bone marrow donors. Cohort members were all nominally healthy when sampled, although unrecorded immune exposures were likely present. The donor was CMV seropositive and belonged to the group of 250 to 300 seropositive cohort members. A peripheral blood sample was provided by each donor, and peripheral blood mononuclear cells were used for TCR beta sequencing. Genomic DNA was extracted from the blood cell samples with the Qiagen DNeasy Blood Extraction Kit. Library preparation used the immunoSEQ multiplex PCR assay. For the multiplex PCR, a mixture combining 60 forward primers for TCR Vbeta segments and 13 reverse primers for TCR Jbeta segments was used. The CDR3 region of rearranged TCR beta genes was amplified from genomic DNA with a multiplex PCR assay. Amplified TCR beta libraries were sequenced as 87-base-pair reads on the Illumina HiSeq System. In the original analysis: In a later analysis, 70 million to 95 million unique TCR beta chains were counted across the 500 to 850 repertoires, and about 10 million of these chains were shared by at least two donors. Raw reads were error-corrected and collapsed into unique sequences with a nearest-neighbor algorithm that merged closely related sequences to remove PCR and sequencing errors. Alignment of CDR3 sequences to IMGT reference sequences was used to assign V, D and J gene segments. Each retained sequence needed at least a six-nucleotide match to both a V gene segment and a J gene segment. A rearrangement was called productive if the CDR3 had no stop codons and remained in frame with V and J, and every other rearrangement was called non-productive. Following IMGT convention, CDR3 was defined as the stretch from the second conserved V-encoded cysteine up to the conserved J-encoded phenylalanine. The earlier analysis of about 590 of the donors excluded sequences that lacked an unambiguous match to a single V gene segment. In an earlier analysis of approximately 590 of the donors, a V segment was called functional when productive rearrangements were above 56.7%, and segregating when the standard deviation between donors exceeded 5%. A statistical classification framework was built for diagnosing cytomegalovirus status from the catalog of TCR beta chain sequences. A later analysis assigned V and J genes by comparing TCR nucleotide sequences with IMGT/GENE-DB human TR gene sequences. Using the TCRdist pipeline, a later analysis assigned CDR3 sequences along with most-parsimonious VDJ recombination scenarios. In a later analysis, every TCR beta chain was defined by the combination of its CDR3 amino acid sequence and its V-gene family, and reads without a unique V-gene family were dropped. To address suspected cross-contamination and a sequencing artifact, a later analysis removed roughly 640 highly shared, low-generation-probability nucleotide sequences. In a later analysis, a clonal expansion index was calculated for each public chain from normalized within-repertoire ranks of inferred template counts. A later analysis computed generation probabilities with a VDJ recombination model fitted to out-of-frame rearrangements, and checked the results against IGoR. Hypergeometric tests were used in a later analysis to score TCR-TCR, TCR-HLA and TCR-CMV co-occurrence, with a repertoire-size bias correction applied to the TCR pairs. A later analysis estimated false discovery rates by permuting HLA or CMV assignments 20 times. In a later analysis, co-occurring TCRs were grouped using DBSCAN, with TCRdist sequence similarity added in when clustering inside HLA-allele-positive subsets. For co-occurrence clustering, repertoires with fewer than 30,000 or more than 120,000 public chains were excluded, along with roughly 5 repertoires with anomalous nucleotide sharing. Sourced from immuneACCESS, this table was stored by TCRdb with only in-frame sequences that have V and J called. A share of the clones is absent; for the studies checked, an unresolved V gene accounts for under half, and the remainder has no known explanation. Clonal size and the V and J genes are those of that table, whereas D and trimming came from the DNA. Across this sample there are 100,000 to 150,000 clones, with just over 70% seen only once. The top ten hold 2.6% of the sample.

Notes on this clone: No antigen is known for it. No clone much larger than this one lies a single base away; base qualities are absent.

The CDR3 numbers 14 residues from cysteine through phenylalanine. CDR3 DNA only is kept here, 42 bases in frame from base 1. Per the germline V gene, SGDLS is the CDR1 and YYNGEE is the CDR2. Relative to germline, V is 4 bases shorter and J is 3 bases shorter, with 13 bases between their ends. Overall study results and their limits: Compared with the roughly 670-donor mean, donors in an Asian-associated ancestry cluster had fewer N-insertions in productive TCRs, according to a later genetic analysis. Broadly in line with IMGT annotations, most TCR beta V segments showed up in productive rearrangements about 90% or about 30% of the time in an earlier analysis of several hundred of the donors. According to a later analysis, most CMV-associated TCR beta chains appeared to be HLA-restricted, and the HLA associations seemed to be driven largely by CMV exposure. The presence/absence analyses assumed that sequencing depth was roughly uniform across donors, and that assumption may not be true. Linkage disequilibrium might explain the correlated functional status among segregating V segments, but an unknown experimental factor could not be ruled out. In vitro tests confirmed that a few of the cytomegalovirus-associated TCR beta chains recognize cytomegalovirus antigens. Several of the top co-occurrence clusters appeared to be linked to parvovirus B19, influenza, CMV and Epstein-Barr virus, according to a later analysis. Assigning TCR associations to individual alleles was difficult when HLA alleles, especially DR and DQ, strongly co-occurred. Some IMGT-functional V segments, including TRBV6-2 and TRBV6-3, could not be told apart with the 87-base-pair reads, so those segments were excluded. The only immune exposure information available for the cohort was CMV serostatus. Cytomegalovirus status was reported to be diagnosed by the classifier with high specificity and sensitivity in both the original and validation cohorts. In this cohort, only TCR beta chains were sequenced, and detectable features were limited by the absence of alpha or paired-chain data. In a later analysis, HLA-associated TCR beta chains were found to be more clonally expanded and to have lower generation probabilities than equally common non-associated chains. Because some donors lacked HLA typing at each locus, the association tests relied only on the typed subset. A later genetic analysis associated a missense DCLRE1C variant with V-gene and J-gene trimming of TCR beta chains, and an independent cohort replicated the association. In a later analysis, the rate of TCR association differed among HLA loci, with DRB1 alleles having the most associated TCRs and HLA-C alleles having the fewest. The study listed 164 TCR beta chains as associated with cytomegalovirus. Most TCR sequences were observed very rarely across donors, whereas some public TCRs were present in many individuals. The earlier analysis of approximately 540 of the donors excluded around 17 rarely observed V segments, including chromosome 9 orphons, because counts were too low. A further reported finding was that TCR beta sequences accurately predicted the HLA-A and HLA-B alleles for most subjects in the first cohort. At a false discovery rate of 0.05, a later analysis linked about 16,000 TCR beta sequences to specific HLA alleles. The sequencing pipeline was judged likely to have produced a cluster of highly shared sequence variants as a technical artifact. The authors suggested that the approach could potentially be extended to other disease states and immunological phenotypes.

This chain joins TRBV9 to TRBJ1-2; the D gene is not confidently resolved. The sample was PBMCs. The TCR comes from a woman aged 55-69 years in good health and CMV-seropositive. At the DNA level, the sequence is TGTGCCAGCAGCCCCTCTCCGGAGGACTATGGCTACACCTTC. This is translated as CASSPSPEDYGYTF.